This note documents a single TCR beta chain sequence. Assay execution took place at the deep level. Profiled with immunoSEQ multiplex PCR; TCRdb holds only in-frame clones, not every one. The table has about 1.5 million clones, nearly 99% seen once. Germline V gene lookup returns CDR1 SNHLY and CDR2 FYNNEI. The CDR3 extends over 11 amino acids. The study separated CD4+ cells into CD45RA+ naive and CD45RA-negative memory subsets. These data are taken from a study of shared clonotypes between healthy human individuals. This rearrangement joins TRBV2 to TRBJ2-5; 7 nucleotides match TRBD1. The source of this sequence is a man aged 25-45 years in good health. Sequencing input: naive CD4+ T cells sorted from blood. Subset denoted: CD45RA+ positively selected. CDR3: CAFNRGKAQYF. Written as DNA, the CDR3 is TGTGCGTTCAACAGGGGTAAGGCCCAGTACTTC.